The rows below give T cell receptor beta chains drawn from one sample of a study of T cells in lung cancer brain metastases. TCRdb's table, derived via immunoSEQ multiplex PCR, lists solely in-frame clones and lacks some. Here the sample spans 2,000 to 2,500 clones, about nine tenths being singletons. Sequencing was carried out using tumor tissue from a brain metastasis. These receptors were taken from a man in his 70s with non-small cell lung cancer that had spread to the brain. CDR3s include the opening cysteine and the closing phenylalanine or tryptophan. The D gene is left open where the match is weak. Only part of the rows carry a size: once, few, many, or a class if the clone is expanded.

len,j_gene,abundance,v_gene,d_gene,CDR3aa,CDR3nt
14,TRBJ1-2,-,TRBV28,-,CASSFAGENYGYTF,TGTGCCAGCAGTTTCGCGGGAGAGAACTATGGCTACACCTTC
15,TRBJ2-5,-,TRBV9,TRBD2,CASSAGLAGVETQYF,TGTGCCAGCAGCGCGGGACTAGCGGGAGTGGAGACCCAGTACTTC
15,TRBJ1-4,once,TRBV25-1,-,CASRVDREEIGKLFF,TGTGCCAGCAGAGTTGACCGGGAAGAAATAGGAAAACTGTTTTTT
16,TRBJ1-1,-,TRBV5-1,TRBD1,CASSSPGDRGSSEAFF,TGCGCCAGCAGCTCACCGGGGGACAGGGGATCGAGTGAAGCTTTCTTT
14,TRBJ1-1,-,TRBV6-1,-,CANRRGGSNTEAFF,TGTGCCAACAGGCGGGGGGGCTCGAACACTGAAGCTTTCTTT
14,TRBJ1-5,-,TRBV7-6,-,CASSFKDTYQPQHF,TGTGCCAGCAGCTTTAAGGACACCTATCAGCCCCAGCATTTT
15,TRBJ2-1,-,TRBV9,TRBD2,CASSVASGEGNEQFF,TGTGCCAGCAGCGTAGCTAGCGGGGAGGGGAATGAGCAGTTCTTC
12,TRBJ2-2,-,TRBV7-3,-,CASSGAAGELFF,TGTGCCAGCAGCGGAGCGGCCGGGGAGCTGTTTTTT
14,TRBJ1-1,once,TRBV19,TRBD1,CASSTQGASGEAFF,TGTGCCAGTAGTACCCAGGGGGCAAGCGGTGAAGCTTTCTTT
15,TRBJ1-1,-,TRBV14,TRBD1,CASSPRTGWDTEAFF,TGTGCCAGCAGCCCACGGACAGGGTGGGACACTGAAGCTTTCTTT
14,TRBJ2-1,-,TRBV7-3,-,CASSLFGILNEQFF,TGTGCCAGCAGCTTATTTGGCATCCTCAATGAGCAGTTCTTC
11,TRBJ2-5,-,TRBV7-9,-,CASSHQETQYF,TGTGCCAGCAGCCATCAAGAGACCCAGTACTTC
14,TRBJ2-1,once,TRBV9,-,CATTGPWAYNEQFF,TGTGCCACCACGGGGCCTTGGGCCTACAATGAGCAGTTCTTC
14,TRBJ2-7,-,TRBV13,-,CASGRDPFNYEQYF,TGTGCCAGCGGACGGGACCCCTTTAACTACGAGCAGTACTTC
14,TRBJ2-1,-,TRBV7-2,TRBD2,CASRPVREKNEQFF,TGTGCCAGCCGACCGGTGCGGGAGAAGAATGAGCAGTTCTTC
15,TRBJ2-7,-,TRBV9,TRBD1,CASSFGTGGIDEQYF,TGTGCCAGCAGCTTTGGGACAGGGGGTATCGACGAGCAGTACTTC
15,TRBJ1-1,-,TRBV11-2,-,CASSSRSGGSGEAFF,TGTGCCAGCAGCTCACGTTCGGGGGGTTCGGGTGAAGCTTTCTTT
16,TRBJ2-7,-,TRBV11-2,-,CASSVQRVRTNYEQYF,TGTGCCAGCAGCGTACAGCGTGTCAGGACCAACTACGAGCAGTACTTC
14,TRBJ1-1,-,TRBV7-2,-,CASSSQATGTEAFF,TGTGCCAGCAGCTCTCAAGCCACTGGAACTGAAGCTTTCTTT
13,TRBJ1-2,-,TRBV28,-,CASSFTGGYGYTF,TGTGCCAGCAGTTTCACCGGGGGCTATGGCTACACCTTC
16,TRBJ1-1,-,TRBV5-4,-,CASSLKPGPENTEAFF,TGTGCCAGCAGCTTAAAACCGGGACCAGAGAACACTGAAGCTTTCTTT
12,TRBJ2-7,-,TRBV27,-,CASSSPEGEQYF,TGTGCCAGCAGTTCCCCAGAGGGCGAGCAGTACTTC
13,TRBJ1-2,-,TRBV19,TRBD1,CASRSTGGYGYTF,TGTGCCAGTAGGTCGACAGGGGGCTATGGCTACACCTTC
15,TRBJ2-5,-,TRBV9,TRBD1,CASSAKTGARETQYF,TGTGCCAGCAGCGCTAAGACAGGGGCTAGAGAGACCCAGTACTTC
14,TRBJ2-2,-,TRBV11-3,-,CASSLDATPGELFF,TGTGCCAGCAGCTTAGACGCCACCCCCGGGGAGCTGTTTTTT
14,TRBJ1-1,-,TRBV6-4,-,CASSAAPGNTEAFF,TGTGCCAGCAGTGCGGCCCCAGGGAACACTGAAGCTTTCTTT
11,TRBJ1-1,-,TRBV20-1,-,CSVGGDNEAFF,TGCAGTGTGGGAGGTGATAATGAAGCTTTCTTT
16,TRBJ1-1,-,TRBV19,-,CASHYLPRTPNTEAFF,TGTGCCAGCCACTACCTCCCGAGGACGCCGAACACTGAAGCTTTCTTT
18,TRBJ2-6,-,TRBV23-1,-,CASSELDTQQSRANVLTF,TGCGCCAGCAGTGAATTGGATACGCAACAAAGTCGGGCCAACGTCCTGACTTTC
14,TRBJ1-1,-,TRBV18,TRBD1,CASSRTGVSTEAFF,TGTGCCAGCTCACGGACAGGGGTCAGCACTGAAGCTTTCTTT
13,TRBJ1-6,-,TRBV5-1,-,CASQGGSNSPLHF,TGCGCCAGCCAGGGAGGGAGTAATTCACCCCTCCACTTT
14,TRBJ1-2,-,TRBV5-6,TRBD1,CASSFSDRGYGYTF,TGTGCCAGCAGCTTTTCTGACAGGGGCTATGGCTACACCTTC
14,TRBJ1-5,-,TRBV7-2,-,CASSLDHSNQPQHF,TGTGCCAGCAGCTTGGACCACAGCAATCAGCCCCAGCATTTT
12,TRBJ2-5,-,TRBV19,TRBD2,CASGGWGETQYF,TGTGCCAGCGGGGGGTGGGGAGAGACCCAGTACTTC
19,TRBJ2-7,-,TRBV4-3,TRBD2,CASSLQTGTSGRSSYEQYF,TGCGCCAGCAGCCTTCAAACCGGGACTAGCGGGAGATCCTCCTACGAGCAGTACTTC
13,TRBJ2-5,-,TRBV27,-,CASSKRSQETQYF,TGTGCCAGCAGTAAAAGGAGTCAAGAGACCCAGTACTTC
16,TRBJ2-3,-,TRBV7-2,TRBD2,CASSLGSGRLADTQYF,TGTGCCAGCAGCTTAGGCAGCGGGAGATTGGCAGATACGCAGTATTTT